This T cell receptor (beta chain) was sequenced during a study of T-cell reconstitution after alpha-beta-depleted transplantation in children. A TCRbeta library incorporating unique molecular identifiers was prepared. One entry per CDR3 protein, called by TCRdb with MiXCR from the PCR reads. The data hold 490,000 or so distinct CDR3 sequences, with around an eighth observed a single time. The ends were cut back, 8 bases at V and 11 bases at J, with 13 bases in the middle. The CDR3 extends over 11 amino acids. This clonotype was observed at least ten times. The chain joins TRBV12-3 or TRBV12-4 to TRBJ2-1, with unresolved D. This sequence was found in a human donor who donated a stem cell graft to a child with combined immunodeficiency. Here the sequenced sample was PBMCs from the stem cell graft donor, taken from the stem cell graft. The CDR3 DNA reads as TGTGCCAGCGGTGCTTTACTGAAGCAGTTCTTC. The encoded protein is CASGALLKQFF.